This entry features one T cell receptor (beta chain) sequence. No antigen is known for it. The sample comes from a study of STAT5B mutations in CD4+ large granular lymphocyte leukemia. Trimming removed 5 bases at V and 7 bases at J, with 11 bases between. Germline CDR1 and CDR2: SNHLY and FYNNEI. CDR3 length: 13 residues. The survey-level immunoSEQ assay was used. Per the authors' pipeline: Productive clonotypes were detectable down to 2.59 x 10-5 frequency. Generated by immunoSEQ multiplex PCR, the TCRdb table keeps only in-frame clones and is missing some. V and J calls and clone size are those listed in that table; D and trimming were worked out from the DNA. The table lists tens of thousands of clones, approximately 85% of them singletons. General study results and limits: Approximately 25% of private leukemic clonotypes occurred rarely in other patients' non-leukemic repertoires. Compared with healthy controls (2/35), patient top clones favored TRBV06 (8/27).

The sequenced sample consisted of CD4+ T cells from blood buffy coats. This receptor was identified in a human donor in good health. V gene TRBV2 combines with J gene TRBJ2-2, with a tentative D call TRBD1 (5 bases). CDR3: CASSIRADGELFF. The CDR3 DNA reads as TGTGCCAGCAGTATCAGGGCTGACGGGGAGCTGTTTTTT.